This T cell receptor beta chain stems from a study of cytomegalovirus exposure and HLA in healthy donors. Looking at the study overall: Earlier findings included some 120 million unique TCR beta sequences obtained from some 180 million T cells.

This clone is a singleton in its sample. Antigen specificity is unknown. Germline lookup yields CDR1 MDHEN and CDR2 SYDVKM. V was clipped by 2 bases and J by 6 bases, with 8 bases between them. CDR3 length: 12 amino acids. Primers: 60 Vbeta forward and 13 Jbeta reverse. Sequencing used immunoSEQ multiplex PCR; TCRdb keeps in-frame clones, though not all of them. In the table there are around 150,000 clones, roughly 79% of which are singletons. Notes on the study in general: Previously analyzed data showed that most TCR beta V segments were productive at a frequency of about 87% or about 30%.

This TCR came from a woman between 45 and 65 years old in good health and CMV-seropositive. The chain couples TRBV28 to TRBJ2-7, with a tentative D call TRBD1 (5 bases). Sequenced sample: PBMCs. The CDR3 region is CASSLGRGEQYF. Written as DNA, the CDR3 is TGTGCCAGCAGTTTAGGTAGGGGCGAGCAGTACTTC.